These 19 T cell receptor beta chains were all obtained from the same sample, sequenced in a study of cytomegalovirus exposure and HLA in healthy donors. Amplification used 60 Vbeta primers and 13 Jbeta primers. The assay was immunoSEQ multiplex PCR, and TCRdb's table has in-frame clones only and misses some. Here the sample spans about 82,000 clones, under 80% being singletons. Sequencing was carried out using PBMCs. Receptor source: a man aged 25 to 40 in good health and CMV-seropositive.

The J gene is TRBJ1-1, the V gene TRBV4-2; 8 bases agree with TRBD1. V lost 3 bases, J lost 5 bases, and 5 bases stayed unmatched. CDR1 and CDR2 (germline): LGHNA, YNFKEQ. This CDR3 comprises 14 residues. CDR3 loop: CASSQAGGRTEAFF. DNA for the CDR3: TGTGCCAGCAGCCAGGCAGGGGGCCGGACTGAAGCTTTCTTT.

This clone was observed a handful of times. V and J are TRBV7-9 and TRBJ1-1, with a weak D call TRBD1 (6 bases). V lost 3 bases and J lost 2, with 10 bases in between. CDR1 is SEHNR and CDR2 is FQNEAQ in the germline V gene (reference sequence). The CDR3 extends over 14 amino acids. The CDR3 DNA follows: TGTGCCAGCAGCTTCACAGGGTCCAACACTGAAGCTTTCTTT. It codes for CASSFTGSNTEAFF.

This clone was observed a few times. The chain has TRBV5-8 and TRBJ1-1; 7 nucleotides line up with TRBD1. The V and J ends lost 5 bases and 10 bases, in that order; junction bases with no gene match: 14. The length of the CDR3 is 14 residues. Looked up from germline, CDR1 is SGHTS and CDR2 is YDEGEE. In DNA, the CDR3 is TGTGCCAGCAGTCCGACAGGGTCGGTTTACGTAGCTTTCTTT. It codes for CASSPTGSVYVAFF.

This clone was seen a handful of times. The chain links TRBV9 to TRBJ2-5, with 7 bases that match TRBD1. Germline V gene sequence: CDR1 SGDLS, CDR2 YYNGEE. V was clipped by 4 bases and J by 2 bases; unmatched bases: 8. This CDR3 contains 15 residues. The chain's CDR3 is CASSPGDSFQETQYF. Here the CDR3 DNA reads TGTGCCAGCAGCCCCGGGGACAGTTTTCAAGAGACCCAGTACTTC.

The chain combines TRBV2 with TRBJ1-1, with TRBD1 matching over 9 bases. From germline, CDR1 is SNHLY and CDR2 FYNNEI. Unmatched junction bases numbered 6, after V lost 4 bases and J lost 3 bases. The CDR3 covers 15 residues. Here the CDR3 reads CASSGTGGADTEAFF. The CDR3 nucleotides are TGTGCCAGCAGTGGCACAGGGGGCGCGGACACTGAAGCTTTCTTT.

V usage is TRBV25-1 and J usage is TRBJ1-5; D is unresolved. Germline-derived CDR1 and CDR2 are MGHDK and SYGVNS. This CDR3 spans 13 amino acids. Trimming stripped 9 bases from V and 2 bases from J, with 11 bases between. The CDR3 region is CASSLAGNQPQHF. The CDR3 DNA follows: TGTGCCAGTTCCCTCGCGGGCAATCAGCCCCAGCATTTT.

The rearrangement joins TRBV11-1 to TRBJ2-3; 8 positions agree with TRBD1. This CDR3 comprises 14 residues. J gave up 4 bases and V 6 bases, and 6 bases lay outside the gene matches. Germline CDR1 is SGHAT and CDR2 is FQDESV (reference sequence). The CDR3 DNA reads as TGTGCCAGCAGTCCTGACAGGGGCGCAGATACGCAGTATTTT. Translating gives CASSPDRGADTQYF.

This chain connects TRBV25-1 to TRBJ2-1; possible D gene TRBD2, 6 bases. CDR1 MGHDK and CDR2 SYGVNS come from the germline V gene. V was clipped by 5 bases and J by 7 bases, with 18 bases between them. The CDR3 is made up of 15 amino acids. The CDR3 reads CASSSQREVGNEQFF. The DNA of the CDR3 is TGTGCCAGCAGTTCCCAGAGGGAGGTCGGGAATGAGCAGTTCTTC.

The J gene is TRBJ2-7, the V gene TRBV5-8; D might be TRBD2 (5 bases). Trimming removed 0 bases at V and 2 bases at J, with 9 bases between. Germline assignment: CDR1 SGHTS and CDR2 YDEGEE. The CDR3 loop spans 14 amino acids. Here the CDR3 reads CASSLEPGTYEQYF. The CDR3 DNA sequence: TGTGCCAGCAGCTTGGAGCCGGGAACCTACGAGCAGTACTTC.

The genes are TRBV5-4 and TRBJ1-1; tentatively, D is TRBD1 (6 bases). This CDR3 is built from 18 residues. The germline V and J ends were trimmed by 0 bases and 6 bases, with 24 bases remaining between them. Germline V CDR1 and CDR2: SGHNT, YYREEE (reference sequence). DNA of the CDR3: TGTGCCAGCAGCTTGGATTTCGGTCCAAGGGGGTGGTGGGCTGAAGCTTTCTTT. Encoded protein: CASSLDFGPRGWWAEAFF.

Only a few counts were recorded for this clone. The chain recombines TRBV5-6 with TRBJ1-5; no clear D gene. Trimming stripped 1 base from V and 8 bases from J, with 16 bases between. The CDR3 runs to 15 residues. CDR1 is SGHDT, CDR2 YYEEEE, per germline. CDR3 nucleotide sequence: TGTGCCAGCAGCTTGACTGAAGTGGTAGGAGAGCCCCAGCATTTT. Encoded protein: CASSLTEVVGEPQHF.

This chain joins TRBV6-5 and TRBJ2-3; 8 bases agree with TRBD2. Germline V gene sequence: CDR1 MNHEY, CDR2 SVGAGI. V lost 7 bases, J lost 3 bases, and 6 bases stayed unmatched. This CDR3 is 14 amino acids long. DNA of the CDR3: TGTGCCAGCACCCGGGGGGGGGTTACAGATACGCAGTATTTT. Its protein is CASTRGGVTDTQYF.

The chain has TRBV5-6 and TRBJ2-2; 8 nucleotides match TRBD1. V lost 2 bases to trimming and J lost 2 bases; unmatched junction nucleotides: 5. CDR3 length equals 16 residues. Germline V gene sequence: CDR1 SGHDT, CDR2 YYEEEE. This CDR3 reads CASSFSGQGNTGELFF. Written as DNA, the CDR3 is TGTGCCAGCAGCTTTAGTGGACAGGGTAACACCGGGGAGCTGTTTTTT.

The genes are TRBV4-3 and TRBJ1-2; TRBD1 matches at 7 bases. The germline gives CDR1 LGHNA, CDR2 YSLEER. V gave up 1 base and J gave up 4 bases; unmatched junction bases: 9. This CDR3 is built from 16 residues. The CDR3: CASSQARRDSLYGYTF. DNA for the CDR3: TGCGCCAGCAGCCAAGCCCGCCGGGACAGCCTCTATGGCTACACCTTC.

On this clone itself: The junction and the germline gene differ at one end; a read error may be behind it. This chain connects TRBV7-7 to TRBJ2-7; D is unclear. The CDR3 loop spans 13 amino acids. Germline assignment: CDR1 SSHAT and CDR2 FNYEAQ (reference sequence). The CDR3 loop reads CASSFDLGGEQYF. For the CDR3, the DNA is TGTGCTAGCAGCTTTGATCTAGGCGGCGAGCAGTACTTC.

The V and J genes are TRBV28 and TRBJ1-3; 7 nucleotides line up with TRBD1. CDR3 length: 15 residues. With V trimmed by 3 bases and J by 4 bases, 6 bases remained unmatched. CDR1 MDHEN and CDR2 SYDVKM come from the germline V gene. The CDR3, as DNA: TGTGCCAGCAGTTTCCCAGGGGGATCCGGAAACACCATATATTTT. Its protein product is CASSFPGGSGNTIYF.

J is TRBJ1-2 and V is TRBV7-8, with TRBD1 matching over 7 bases. CDR1 SGHVS and CDR2 FQNEAQ come from the germline V gene. V lost 0 bases and J lost 8; bases outside the gene matches: 6. This CDR3 has 14 amino acids. CDR3 sequence: CASSLAGGPRGYTF. The CDR3 DNA sequence: TGTGCCAGCAGCTTAGCAGGGGGCCCAAGAGGCTACACCTTC.

The chain is built from TRBV29-1 and TRBJ2-3; TRBD2 aligns across 14 bases. CDR3 length: 17 amino acids. Germline V gives CDR1 SQVTM, CDR2 ANQGSEA. Trimming at V came to 8 bases and at J to 4 bases, leaving 14 bases not matched to a gene. Here the CDR3 DNA reads TGCAGCTCACTCCTAGGAGGACTAGCGGGGGGATCAGATACGCAGTATTTT. Encoded protein: CSSLLGGLAGGSDTQYF.

The sample holds a few counts of this clone. The chain has TRBV6-1 and TRBJ2-1; TRBD1 aligns across 8 bases. With V trimmed by 4 bases and J by 10 bases, 21 bases remained unmatched. The CDR3 loop spans 18 amino acids. CDR1 and CDR2 (germline): MNHNS, SASEGT. CDR3: CASSGPISPGAGGVEQFF. The DNA of the CDR3 is TGTGCCAGCAGTGGACCGATATCCCCCGGGGCAGGGGGCGTAGAGCAGTTCTTC.